What follows are 4 T cell receptor beta chains derived from one specimen sequenced in a study of blood T cell repertoires in COVID-19. The protocol was immunoSEQ multiplex PCR, while the TCRdb copy is restricted to in-frame clones and leaves out a portion. Of 150,000 to 200,000 clones detected, approximately 82% appear once; the ten largest clones hold more than 4%. Material: PBMCs or T cells enriched from blood (not recorded which). The receptors were gathered from a woman aged 60-70 years with acute COVID-19.

J is TRBJ1-4 and V is TRBV6-4; maybe TRBD1 (6 bases). Trimming took 0 bases from V and 7 from J, leaving 27 bases between them. This CDR3 region has 20 residues. CDR1 and CDR2 from the germline V gene are MRHNA and SNTAGT. The CDR3 sequence is CASSDSGAAAFLSRCEKLFF. DNA for the CDR3: TGTGCCAGCAGTGACTCGGGGGCTGCGGCATTCTTAAGCCGATGTGAAAAACTGTTTTTT.

Comments on this clone: The sample carries other DNA sequences with the same CDR3. The V gene is TRBV7-9, the J gene TRBJ1-1; D not certain. Germline CDR1 is SEHNR and CDR2 is FQNEAQ (reference sequence). V lost 5 bases and J lost 1, with 11 bases in between. This CDR3 comprises 14 residues. The CDR3 is CASSPSGGNTEAFF. The CDR3 DNA is TGTGCCAGCAGCCCCTCGGGAGGGAACACTGAAGCTTTCTTT.

The V and J genes are TRBV7-6 and TRBJ2-1; 8 bases line up with TRBD2. Per the germline V gene, CDR1 is SGHVS and CDR2 is FNYEAQ. CDR3 length: 17 residues. Trimming at V came to 5 bases and at J to 5 bases, leaving 14 bases not matched to a gene. CDR3 in amino acids: CASSRFSTGGPHNEQFF. The CDR3 DNA follows: TGTGCCAGCAGCCGTTTCTCGACGGGAGGGCCGCACAATGAGCAGTTCTTC. The full variable domain, in which reference TRBV7-6 and TRBJ2-1 provide the parts outside the CDR3, is GAGVSQSPRYKVTKRGQDVALRCDPISGHVSLYWYRQALGQGPEFLTYFNYEAQQDKSGLPNDRFSAERPEGSISTLTIQRTEQRDSAMYRCASSRFSTGGPHNEQFFGPGTRLTVL.

Only a few counts were recorded for this clone. The chain has TRBV15 and TRBJ2-1; D perhaps matches TRBD2 (5 bases). Germline values: CDR1 LNHNV, CDR2 YYDKDF (reference sequence). Trimming cost V 5 bases and J 14 bases, with 16 bases left between them. The CDR3 extends over 12 amino acids. Here the CDR3 reads CATSPTRGREFF. The CDR3 region has the DNA TGTGCCACCAGCCCAACGAGAGGGCGAGAGTTCTTC.